This TCR beta chain was identified in a study of blood T cell repertoires in COVID-19. This clone was detected many times. Trimming at V came to 4 bases and at J to 5 bases, leaving 5 bases not matched to a gene. The CDR3 loop spans 17 amino acids. Germline-derived CDR1 and CDR2 are MNHEY and SMNVEV (reference sequence). Authors' data handling: Quantification of nucleated cells was approximated via reference gene primer amplification. The table came from immunoSEQ multiplex PCR; TCRdb's copy has only in-frame clones and leaves some out. D and trimming come from the DNA, and the V and J calls and clone size come from that table. The sample lists about 160,000 clones; more than 75% were seen once.

V gene TRBV27 combines with J gene TRBJ2-2; 15 bases line up with TRBD2. The sequenced material came from PBMCs or T cells enriched from blood (not recorded which). The source of this sequence is a woman aged 45-65 years who had recovered from COVID-19. CDR3 coding DNA: TGTGCCAGCAGTTGGACTAGCGGGGGGGCCCGGACCGGGGAGCTGTTTTTT. It specifies CASSWTSGGARTGELFF.